The clone carrying this T cell receptor (beta chain) was counted once. The sample belongs to a study of cytomegalovirus exposure and HLA in healthy donors. Turning to the study itself: Membership in the Caucasian-associated ancestry cluster was found for around four fifths of approximately 380 genotyped donors.

With 60 Vbeta and 13 Jbeta primers, the PCR was carried out. Method: immunoSEQ multiplex PCR; TCRdb's copy keeps in-frame clones and lacks some. The sample has roughly 150,000 clones, approximately 88% seen once. The CDR3 covers 12 residues. The V and J ends lost 1 base and 11 bases respectively, with 11 bases between them. Germline-derived CDR1 and CDR2 are SGHNT and YENEEA. This receptor was taken from a woman under 30 in good health and CMV-seronegative. V is TRBV11-3 and J is TRBJ1-1, with D possibly TRBD1 on 5 matching bases. Sequencing was done on a sample of PBMCs. CDR3 residues: CASSLGQGSAFF. DNA of the CDR3: TGTGCCAGCAGCTTAGGTCAGGGTTCGGCTTTCTTT.